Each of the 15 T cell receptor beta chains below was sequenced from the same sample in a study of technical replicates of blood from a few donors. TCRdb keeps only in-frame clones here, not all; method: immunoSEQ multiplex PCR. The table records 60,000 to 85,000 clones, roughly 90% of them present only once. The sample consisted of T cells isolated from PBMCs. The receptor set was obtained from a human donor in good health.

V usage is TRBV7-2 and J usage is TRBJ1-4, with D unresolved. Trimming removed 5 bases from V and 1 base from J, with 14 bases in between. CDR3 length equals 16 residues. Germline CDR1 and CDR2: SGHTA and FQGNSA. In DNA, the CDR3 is TGTGCCAGCAGCCTCCTGCCAACGGGAACTAATGAAAAACTGTTTTTT. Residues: CASSLLPTGTNEKLFF.

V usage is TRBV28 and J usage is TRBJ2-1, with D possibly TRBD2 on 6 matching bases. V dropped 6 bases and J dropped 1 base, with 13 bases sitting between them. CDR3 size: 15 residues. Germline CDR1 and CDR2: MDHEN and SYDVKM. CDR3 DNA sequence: TGTGCCAGCAGCTCCCCACGGGGGTCCTACAATGAGCAGTTCTTC. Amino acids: CASSSPRGSYNEQFF. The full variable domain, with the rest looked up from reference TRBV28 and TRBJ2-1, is DVKVTQSSRYLVKRTGEKVFLECVQDMDHENMFWYRQDPGLGLRLIYFSYDVKMKEKGDIPEGYSVSREKKERFSLILESASTNQTSMYLCASSSPRGSYNEQFFGPGTRLTVL.

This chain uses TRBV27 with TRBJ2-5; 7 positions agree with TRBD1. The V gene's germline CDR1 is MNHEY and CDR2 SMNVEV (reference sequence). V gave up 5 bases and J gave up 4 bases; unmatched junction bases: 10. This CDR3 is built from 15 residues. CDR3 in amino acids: CASSQPNRGRETQYF. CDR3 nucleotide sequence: TGTGCCAGCAGTCAGCCGAACAGGGGCAGAGAGACCCAGTACTTC.

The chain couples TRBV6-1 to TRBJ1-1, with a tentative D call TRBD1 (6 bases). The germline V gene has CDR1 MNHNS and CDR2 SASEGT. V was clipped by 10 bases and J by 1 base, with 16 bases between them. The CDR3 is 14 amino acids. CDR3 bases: TGTGCCATTGAATTAGGGGGTGCGAACACTGAAGCTTTCTTT. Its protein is CAIELGGANTEAFF.

CDR3 DNA: TGTGCCAGTAGCCCCGGGACAGGGGACTACGAGCAGTACTTC. Residues: CASSPGTGDYEQYF. V usage is TRBV19 and J usage is TRBJ2-7, with 10 bases that match TRBD1. Germline trimming cut 6 bases from V and 3 bases from J; bases unmatched to any gene: 5. CDR1 LNHDA and CDR2 SQIVND come from the germline V gene (reference sequence). This CDR3 spans 14 amino acids.

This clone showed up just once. The CDR3 reads CATRVTGTGGPGELFF. The CDR3 nucleotides are TGTGCGACGCGAGTGACCGGGACAGGGGGGCCCGGGGAGCTGTTTTTT. The chain joins TRBV25-1 to TRBJ2-2; 11 bases line up with TRBD1. Germline CDR1 reads MGHDK; CDR2 reads SYGVNS. This CDR3 contains 16 residues. Using reference TRBV25-1 and TRBJ2-2 for the parts outside the CDR3, the full variable domain is EADIYQTPRYLVIGTGKKITLECSQTMGHDKMYWYQQDPGMELHLIHYSYGVNSTEKGDLSSESTVSRIRTEHFPLTLESARPSHTSQYLCATRVTGTGGPGELFFGEGSRLTVL.

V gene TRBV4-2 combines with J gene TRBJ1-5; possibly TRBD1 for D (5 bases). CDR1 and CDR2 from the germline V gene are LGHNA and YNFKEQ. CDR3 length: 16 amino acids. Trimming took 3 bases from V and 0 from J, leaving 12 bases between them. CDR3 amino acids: CASSHIPDSSNQPQHF. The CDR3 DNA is TGTGCCAGCAGCCACATACCCGACAGTAGCAATCAGCCCCAGCATTTT.

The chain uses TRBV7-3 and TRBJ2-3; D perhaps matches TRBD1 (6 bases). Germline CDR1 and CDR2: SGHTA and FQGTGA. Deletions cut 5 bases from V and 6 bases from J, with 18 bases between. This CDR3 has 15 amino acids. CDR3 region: CASSPTYGRGDTQYF. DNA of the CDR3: TGTGCCAGCAGCCCAACTTATGGCAGGGGTGATACGCAGTATTTT.

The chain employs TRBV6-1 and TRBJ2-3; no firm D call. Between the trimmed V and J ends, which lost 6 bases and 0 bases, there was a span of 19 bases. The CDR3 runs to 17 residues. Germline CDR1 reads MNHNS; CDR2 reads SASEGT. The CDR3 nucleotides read TGTGCCAGCAGGGAAAGGATTTCAGCGTCTAGCACAGATACGCAGTATTTT. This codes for CASRERISASSTDTQYF.

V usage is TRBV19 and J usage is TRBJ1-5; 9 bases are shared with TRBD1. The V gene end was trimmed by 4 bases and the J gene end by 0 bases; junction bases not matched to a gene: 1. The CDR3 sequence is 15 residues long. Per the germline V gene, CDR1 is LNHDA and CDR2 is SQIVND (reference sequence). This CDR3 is CASSTTGGSNQPQHF. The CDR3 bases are TGTGCCAGTAGTACGACAGGGGGTAGCAATCAGCCCCAGCATTTT.

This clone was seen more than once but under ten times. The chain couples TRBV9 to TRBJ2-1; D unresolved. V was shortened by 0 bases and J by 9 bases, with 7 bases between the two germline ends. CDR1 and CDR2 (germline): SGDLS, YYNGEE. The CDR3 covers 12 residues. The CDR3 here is CASSVGVREQFF. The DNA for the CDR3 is TGTGCCAGCAGCGTAGGTGTCCGTGAGCAGTTCTTC.

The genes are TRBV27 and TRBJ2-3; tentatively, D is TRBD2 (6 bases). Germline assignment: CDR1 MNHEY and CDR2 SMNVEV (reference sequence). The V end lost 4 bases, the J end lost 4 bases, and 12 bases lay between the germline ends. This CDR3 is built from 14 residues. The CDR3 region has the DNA TGTGCCAGCAGTTCGACTAGTTACGCAGATACGCAGTATTTT. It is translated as CASSSTSYADTQYF.

CDR3 amino acids: CASSLSFSGQGGYTF. The CDR3 DNA follows: TGTGCCAGCAGTTTAAGTTTTTCTGGGCAGGGTGGCTACACCTTC. V usage is TRBV27 and J usage is TRBJ1-2, with D possibly TRBD1 on 5 matching bases. Looked up from germline, CDR1 is MNHEY and CDR2 is SMNVEV (reference sequence). This CDR3 is built from 15 residues. The germline V and J ends were trimmed by 2 bases and 7 bases, with 17 bases remaining between them.

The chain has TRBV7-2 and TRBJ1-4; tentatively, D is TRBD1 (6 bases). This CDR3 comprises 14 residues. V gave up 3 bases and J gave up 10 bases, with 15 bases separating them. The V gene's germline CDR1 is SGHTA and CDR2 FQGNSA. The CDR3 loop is CASSFAEGGGKLFF. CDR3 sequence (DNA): TGTGCCAGCAGCTTCGCGGAAGGGGGGGGAAAACTGTTTTTT.

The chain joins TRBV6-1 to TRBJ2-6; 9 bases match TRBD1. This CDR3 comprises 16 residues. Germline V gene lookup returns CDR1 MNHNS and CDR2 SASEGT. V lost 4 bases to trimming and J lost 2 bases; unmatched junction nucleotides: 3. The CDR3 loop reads CASSGHRGPGANVLTF. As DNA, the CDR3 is TGTGCCAGCAGTGGGCACAGGGGGCCTGGGGCCAACGTCCTGACTTTC.